The clone carrying this T cell receptor (beta chain) was detected many times. This sample is part of a study of response to subunit inactivated influenza vaccine. The CDR3 runs to 13 residues. The junction had 4 bases not matched to a gene; V was cut back by 3 bases and J by 6 bases. Per the germline V gene, CDR1 is MNHEY and CDR2 is SMNVEV (reference sequence). One entry per CDR3 protein results from TCRdb running MiXCR on the RT-PCR reads. The sample has hundreds of thousands of distinct CDR3 sequences; approximately 11% are singletons. The receptor was isolated from a man aged 45-65 years who received an inactivated influenza vaccine. The specimen was PBMCs from blood, collected 45 days after vaccination. The J gene is TRBJ1-2, the V gene TRBV27; 7 bases match TRBD1. The CDR3 loop reads CASSFRQGDGYTF. CDR3 in DNA: TGTGCCAGCAGTTTCCGACAGGGAGATGGCTACACCTTC.